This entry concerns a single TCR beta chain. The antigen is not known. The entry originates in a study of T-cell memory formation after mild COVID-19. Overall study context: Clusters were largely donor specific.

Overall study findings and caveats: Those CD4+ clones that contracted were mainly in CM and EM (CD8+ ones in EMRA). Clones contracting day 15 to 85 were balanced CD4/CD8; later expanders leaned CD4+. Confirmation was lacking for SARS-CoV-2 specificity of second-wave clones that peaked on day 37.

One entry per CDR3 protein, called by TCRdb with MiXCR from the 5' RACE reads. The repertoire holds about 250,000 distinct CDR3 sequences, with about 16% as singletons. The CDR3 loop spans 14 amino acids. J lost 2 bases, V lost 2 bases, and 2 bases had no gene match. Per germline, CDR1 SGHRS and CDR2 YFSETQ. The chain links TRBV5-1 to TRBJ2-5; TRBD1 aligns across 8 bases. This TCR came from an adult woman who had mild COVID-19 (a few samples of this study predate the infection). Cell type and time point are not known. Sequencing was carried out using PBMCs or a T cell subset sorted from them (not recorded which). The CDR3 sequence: CASSFGQGQETQYF. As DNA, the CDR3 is TGCGCCAGCAGCTTCGGACAGGGTCAAGAGACCCAGTACTTC.